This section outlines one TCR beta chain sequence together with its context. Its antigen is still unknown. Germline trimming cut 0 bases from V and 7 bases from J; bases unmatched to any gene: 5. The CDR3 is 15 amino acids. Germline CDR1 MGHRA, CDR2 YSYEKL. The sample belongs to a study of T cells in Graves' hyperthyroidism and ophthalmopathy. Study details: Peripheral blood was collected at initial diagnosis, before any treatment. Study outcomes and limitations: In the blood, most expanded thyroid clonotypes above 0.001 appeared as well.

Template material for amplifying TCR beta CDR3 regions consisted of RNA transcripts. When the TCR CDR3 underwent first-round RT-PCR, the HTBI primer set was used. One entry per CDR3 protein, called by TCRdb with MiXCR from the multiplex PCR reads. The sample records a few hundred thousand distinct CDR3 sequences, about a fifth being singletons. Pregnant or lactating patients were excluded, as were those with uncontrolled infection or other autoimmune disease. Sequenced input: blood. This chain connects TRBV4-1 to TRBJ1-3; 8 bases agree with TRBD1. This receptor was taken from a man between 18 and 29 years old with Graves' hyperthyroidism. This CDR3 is CASSQDSDRANTIYF. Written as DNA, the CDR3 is TGCGCCAGCAGCCAAGATTCGGACAGGGCCAACACCATATATTTT.